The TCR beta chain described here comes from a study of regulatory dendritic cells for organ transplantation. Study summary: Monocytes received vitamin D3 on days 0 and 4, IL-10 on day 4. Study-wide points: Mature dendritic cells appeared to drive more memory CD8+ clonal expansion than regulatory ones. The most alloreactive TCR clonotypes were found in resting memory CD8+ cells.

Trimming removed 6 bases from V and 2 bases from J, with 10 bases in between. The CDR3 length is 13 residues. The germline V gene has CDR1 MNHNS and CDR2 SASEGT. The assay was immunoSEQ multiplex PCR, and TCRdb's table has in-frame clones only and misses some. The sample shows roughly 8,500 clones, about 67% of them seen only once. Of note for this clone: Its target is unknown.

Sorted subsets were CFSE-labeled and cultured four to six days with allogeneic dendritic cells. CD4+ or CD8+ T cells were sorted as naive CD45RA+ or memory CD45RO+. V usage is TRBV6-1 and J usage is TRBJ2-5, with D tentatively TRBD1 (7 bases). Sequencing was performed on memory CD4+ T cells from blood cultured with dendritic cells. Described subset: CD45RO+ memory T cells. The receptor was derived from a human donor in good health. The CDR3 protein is CASRSGGQETQYF. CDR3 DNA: TGTGCCAGCAGGTCAGGGGGGCAAGAGACCCAGTACTTC.